Below, 5 T cell receptor beta chains from the same sample are listed, as sequenced in a study of shared clonotypes between healthy human individuals. TCRdb keeps only in-frame clones here, not all; method: immunoSEQ multiplex PCR. The sample has 2 million to 2.5 million clones, roughly 90% seen once. Sequencing input: naive CD4+ T cells from PBMCs. Subset noted: CD45RA+ positively selected. The receptors originated from a man younger than 30 in good health. Some clones in this sample may be carry-over from other donors' samples.

The rearrangement joins TRBV11-2 to TRBJ1-4, with 8 nucleotides matching TRBD1. This CDR3 region has 15 residues. Per germline, CDR1 SGHAT and CDR2 FQNNGV. Germline trimming cut 3 bases from V and 8 bases from J; bases unmatched to any gene: 8. The CDR3 DNA reads as TGTGCCAGCAGCTTCTACAGGGGGGTTGGGGAAAAACTGTTTTTT. This codes for CASSFYRGVGEKLFF.

The rearrangement uses TRBV18 and TRBJ1-2, with 11 bases aligning to TRBD1. The germline V gene has CDR1 KGHSH and CDR2 LQKENI. Unmatched junction bases numbered 4, after V lost 5 bases and J lost 8 bases. The CDR3 runs 13 residues. CDR3 protein: CASSEGQGEGYTF. CDR3 bases: TGTGCCAGCTCAGAGGGACAGGGGGAAGGCTACACCTTC.

A single count supports this clone. The chain is built from TRBV28 and TRBJ1-2, with D unclear. Germline V gives CDR1 MDHEN, CDR2 SYDVKM. This CDR3 has 13 amino acids. With 2 bases removed from V and 3 bases from J, the gap between germline ends came to 7 bases. The CDR3 spells CASSLPADYGYTF. The DNA for the CDR3 is TGTGCCAGCAGTTTACCGGCAGACTATGGCTACACCTTC.

The chain links TRBV29-1 to TRBJ2-3; D perhaps matches TRBD1 (5 bases). The CDR3 has 14 amino acids. CDR1 and CDR2 (germline): SQVTM, ANQGSEA. V gave up 7 bases and J gave up 4 bases, with 18 bases separating them. The CDR3 bases are TGCAGCGCTGGGGTCACGGCAGGGCCAGATACGCAGTATTTT. As protein: CSAGVTAGPDTQYF.

This chain links TRBV7-9 with TRBJ2-3, with 8 bases aligning to TRBD2. V lost 5 bases to trimming and J lost 3 bases; unmatched junction nucleotides: 4. This CDR3 spans 14 amino acids. Germline CDR1 and CDR2: SEHNR and FQNEAQ (reference sequence). CDR3: CASSPGGATDTQYF. The CDR3 nucleotides read TGTGCCAGCAGCCCGGGGGGGGCAACAGATACGCAGTATTTT.